The 23 T cell receptor beta chains presented below share a single source sample, sequenced in a study of T-cell memory formation after mild COVID-19. Using its own MiXCR run on the 5' RACE reads, TCRdb lists one record per CDR3 protein. The sample records roughly 370,000 distinct CDR3 sequences, about a sixth being singletons. Sequences were obtained from PBMCs or a T cell subset sorted from them (not recorded which). The source of these receptors is a man between 18 and 29 years old who had mild COVID-19 (a few samples of this study predate the infection). Cell type and time point are not known.

J is TRBJ2-7 and V is TRBV6-5, with TRBD2 as a possible D gene (6 bases). Germline V lookup: CDR1 MNHEY, CDR2 SVGAGI. The CDR3 is 15 residues long. The V and J ends lost 2 bases and 6 bases respectively, with 17 bases between them. CDR3: CASSYKAGSLSEQYF. The CDR3 DNA reads TGTGCCAGCAGTTACAAGGCGGGATCTCTATCCGAGCAGTACTTC.

This clonotype was picked up one time. V gene TRBV29-1 combines with J gene TRBJ2-4; tentative D call: TRBD2 (5 bases). The CDR3 is 11 residues long. Trimming removed 4 bases from V and 11 bases from J, with 12 bases in between. Germline CDR1 SQVTM, CDR2 ANQGSEA. The DNA of the CDR3 is TGCAGCGTTGTTTTGGACTCCTTTCAGTACTTC. Residues: CSVVLDSFQYF. The variable domain in full, completed from reference TRBV29-1 and TRBJ2-4, reads SAVISQKPSRDICQRGTSLTIQCQVDSQVTMMFWYRQQPGQSLTLIATANQGSEATYESGFVIDKFPISRPNLTFSTLTVSNMSPEDSSIYLCSVVLDSFQYFGAGTRLSVL.

This clonotype has ten or more counts. CDR3 region: CASSLPGLAQDTQYF. The CDR3 DNA sequence: TGTGCCAGCAGCTTACCGGGACTAGCGCAGGATACGCAGTATTTT. V gene TRBV5-6 combines with J gene TRBJ2-3; 10 nucleotides line up with TRBD2. The CDR3 is 15 amino acids. The V gene end was trimmed by 2 bases and the J gene end by 6 bases; junction bases not matched to a gene: 6. The V gene's germline CDR1 is SGHDT and CDR2 YYEEEE.

This clonotype was seen repeatedly, ten times or more. The chain uses TRBV12-3 or TRBV12-4 and TRBJ1-2; no clear D gene. Trimming stripped 2 bases from V and 6 bases from J, with 1 base between. This CDR3 region has 10 residues. Here the CDR3 DNA reads TGTGCCAGCAGTTTAAATGGCTACACCTTC. Residues: CASSLNGYTF.

This clonotype was observed a handful of times. The chain links TRBV6-2 or TRBV6-3 to TRBJ2-3, with D possibly being TRBD2 (5 bases). CDR1 and CDR2 from the germline V gene are MNHEY and SVGEGT. The CDR3 has 13 residues. V gave up 5 bases and J gave up 6 bases, with 12 bases separating them. The CDR3 DNA is TGTGCCAGCAGTGGGCGCGGGTTGGATACGCAGTATTTT. Protein: CASSGRGLDTQYF.

The V call is TRBV27, the J call TRBJ1-2, with TRBD1 identical over 8 bases. Germline-derived CDR1 and CDR2 are MNHEY and SMNVEV (reference sequence). The CDR3 extends over 16 amino acids. V lost 5 bases, J lost 0 bases, and 8 bases stayed unmatched. This CDR3 is CASSPLGQGSNYGYTF. DNA of the CDR3: TGTGCCAGCAGTCCGTTAGGACAGGGATCTAACTATGGCTACACCTTC.

This chain connects TRBV5-1 to TRBJ2-5, with TRBD2 matching over 10 bases. The CDR3 runs to 17 residues. J lost 0 bases, V lost 0 bases, and 5 bases had no gene match. CDR1 is SGHRS, CDR2 YFSETQ, per germline. The CDR3 region has the DNA TGCGCCAGCAGCTTGGGGCCCCTAGCGGGGGACCAAGAGACCCAGTACTTC. This encodes CASSLGPLAGDQETQYF.

In its sample, this clonotype was seen a few times. V is TRBV12-3 or TRBV12-4 and J is TRBJ2-5; D is possibly TRBD1 or TRBD2 (5 bases each). The CDR3 has 11 amino acids. V was cut by 9 bases and J by 4 bases, with 9 bases left in between. CDR3 residues: CASGGGETQYF. The CDR3 DNA reads TGTGCCAGTGGGGGTGGAGAGACCCAGTACTTC.

In its sample, this clonotype was seen a few times. The V gene is TRBV4-1, the J gene TRBJ1-6, with D uncertain. V was clipped by 1 base and J by 6 bases, with 7 bases between them. The CDR3 totals 14 residues. Germline CDR1 is MGHRA and CDR2 is YSYEKL. CDR3: CASSQGRSNSPLHF. CDR3 nucleotides: TGCGCCAGCAGCCAAGGACGGAGTAATTCACCCCTCCACTTT.

The chain uses TRBV19 and TRBJ2-1; D might be TRBD1 (5 bases). CDR1 LNHDA and CDR2 SQIVND come from the germline V gene (reference sequence). Trimming cost V 5 bases and J 15 bases, with 17 bases left between them. This CDR3 is 12 amino acids long. CDR3 sequence: CASSDTWGFVFF. DNA for the CDR3: TGTGCCAGTAGTGATACATGGGGCTTCGTGTTCTTC.

This clonotype was seen repeatedly, ten times or more. The V and J genes are TRBV15 and TRBJ2-1; D is undetermined. CDR1 is LNHNV and CDR2 is YYDKDF in the germline V gene (reference sequence). This CDR3 comprises 12 residues. V lost 5 bases and J 4 bases, leaving 6 bases between the germline ends. This chain's CDR3 is CATSLGYNEQFF. The CDR3 coding sequence is TGTGCCACCAGCTTGGGGTACAATGAGCAGTTCTTC. The whole variable domain, remainder taken from reference TRBV15 and TRBJ2-1, is DAMVIQNPRYQVTQFGKPVTLSCSQTLNHNVMYWYQQKSSQAPKLLFHYYDKDFNNEADTPDNFQSRRPNTSFCFLDIRSPGLGDTAMYLCATSLGYNEQFFGPGTRLTVL.

The V and J genes are TRBV10-3 and TRBJ1-2; 9 bases agree with TRBD1. Losses at the gene ends were 6 bases for V and 7 bases for J; bases not matched to a gene: 3. CDR1 and CDR2 (germline): ENHRY, SYGVKD. CDR3 length equals 12 residues. The CDR3 nucleotides are TGTGCCATCAGCGGACAGGGGAGTGGCTACACCTTC. Protein sequence: CAISGQGSGYTF.

CDR3 in DNA: TGTGCCAGCATAGGAGGGGGCCTCACCGGGGAGCTGTTTTTT. As protein: CASIGGGLTGELFF. J is TRBJ2-2 and V is TRBV2, with TRBD1 as a possible D gene (7 bases). The CDR3 extends over 14 amino acids. Trimming cost V 7 bases and J 4 bases, with 13 bases left between them. CDR1 and CDR2 from the germline V gene are SNHLY and FYNNEI.

The rearrangement uses TRBV14 and TRBJ2-5, with TRBD1 identical over 7 bases. Germline assignment: CDR1 SGHDN and CDR2 FVKESK. V was clipped by 0 bases and J by 4 bases; unmatched bases: 8. This CDR3 has 16 residues. The CDR3 region has the DNA TGTGCCAGCAGCCAAGAGGGCCCCCGGGACAGAGAGACCCAGTACTTC. Protein sequence: CASSQEGPRDRETQYF.

This rearrangement joins TRBV7-2 to TRBJ2-7; D is possibly TRBD1 (6 bases). The CDR3 is 14 residues long. Trimming cost V 5 bases and J 1 base, with 12 bases left between them. In germline, CDR1 is SGHTA, CDR2 FQGNSA. CDR3 nucleotides: TGTGCCAGCAGCCTTACGGACAGATCCTACGAGCAGTACTTC. Protein: CASSLTDRSYEQYF. Full variable domain (missing parts from reference TRBV7-2 and TRBJ2-7): GAGVSQSPSNKVTEKGKDVELRCDPISGHTALYWYRQSLGQGLEFLIYFQGNSAPDKSGLPSDRFSAERTGGSVSTLTIQRTQQEDSAVYLCASSLTDRSYEQYFGPGTRLTVT.

This clonotype was counted a few times. This rearrangement joins TRBV27 to TRBJ2-3; 8 bases line up with TRBD1. Per the germline V gene, CDR1 is MNHEY and CDR2 is SMNVEV (reference sequence). The ends lost 0 bases at V and 1 base at J; junction bases unmatched: 6. The CDR3 extends over 17 amino acids. The CDR3 sequence: CASSLSRRGQGTDTQYF. CDR3 DNA: TGTGCCAGCAGTTTATCGCGCAGGGGGCAGGGCACAGATACGCAGTATTTT.

This chain links TRBV7-2 with TRBJ2-1; D is possibly TRBD1 or TRBD2 (5 bases each). This CDR3 is 14 amino acids long. Germline lookup yields CDR1 SGHTA and CDR2 FQGNSA. V was shortened by 2 bases and J by 6 bases, with 11 bases between the two germline ends. The chain's CDR3 is CASSLSGAGNEQFF. The DNA for the CDR3 is TGTGCCAGCAGCTTATCCGGGGCCGGCAATGAGCAGTTCTTC.

This clonotype appeared a few times. The CDR3 spells CASSSGLHGADTQYF. The CDR3, as DNA: TGTGCCAGCAGCTCGGGGCTACATGGAGCAGATACGCAGTATTTT. The rearrangement uses TRBV7-9 and TRBJ2-3; D may match TRBD1 or TRBD2 (5 bases each). This CDR3 region has 15 residues. CDR1 SEHNR and CDR2 FQNEAQ come from the germline V gene (reference sequence). V gave up 4 bases and J gave up 4 bases, with 15 bases separating them.

The V gene is TRBV4-3, the J gene TRBJ2-5; D might be TRBD1 (6 bases). The CDR3 contains 14 residues. The V end was cut by 5 bases, the J end by 0 bases, with 10 bases between. Per germline, CDR1 LGHNA and CDR2 YSLEER. The CDR3 region has the DNA TGCGCCAGCAGCACGGACAGCTACCAAGAGACCCAGTACTTC. This encodes CASSTDSYQETQYF.

This clonotype turned up a few times. The chain joins TRBV18 to TRBJ1-6; 10 nucleotides line up with TRBD1. The V gene's germline CDR1 is KGHSH and CDR2 LQKENI. This CDR3 spans 18 amino acids. J gave up 2 bases and V 3 bases, and 7 bases lay outside the gene matches. DNA of the CDR3: TGTGCCAGCTCACCTACGGGACAGGGGAGCACCTATAATTCACCCCTCCACTTT. It yields the protein CASSPTGQGSTYNSPLHF.

This clonotype was seen a few times. This chain joins TRBV4-2 and TRBJ2-7, with no clear D. Germline V gene lookup returns CDR1 LGHNA and CDR2 YNFKEQ. CDR3 length: 15 amino acids. V was trimmed by 0 bases and J by 3 bases, leaving 12 bases between them. The CDR3 here is CASSQDPGPSYEQYF. CDR3 sequence (DNA): TGTGCCAGCAGCCAAGACCCGGGCCCTAGCTACGAGCAGTACTTC.

The V call is TRBV29-1, the J call TRBJ1-3, with D unresolved. The CDR3 is 14 residues long. CDR1 is SQVTM, CDR2 ANQGSEA, per germline. V was clipped by 6 bases and J by 0 bases, with 12 bases between them. This chain's CDR3 is CSVTEPGSGNTIYF. DNA for the CDR3: TGCAGCGTAACCGAACCGGGCTCTGGAAACACCATATATTTT.

This clonotype was counted at least ten times. This sequence joins TRBV12-3 or TRBV12-4 and TRBJ1-1, with 8 bases fitting TRBD1. Germline trimming cut 4 bases from V and 1 base from J; bases unmatched to any gene: 5. CDR3 size: 15 residues. The CDR3 bases are TGTGCCAGCAGTTCGCAGGGGGCCGGGAACACTGAAGCTTTCTTT. The encoded protein is CASSSQGAGNTEAFF.